The source of this T cell receptor beta chain is a study of regulatory T cells in long-lasting Graves disease. As for the study in general: Graves' patients who were just diagnosed had used antithyroid drugs for under 3 months.

For TCR beta, libraries came from iRepertoire HTBI primers and Arm-PCR of CDR3 regions. TCRdb reprocessed the multiplex PCR reads with MiXCR, giving one entry per CDR3 protein. The table includes some 410,000 distinct CDR3 sequences, 15% to 20% detected once. CDR1 and CDR2 from the germline V gene are SGHAT and FQNNGV. The CDR3 covers 12 residues. Trimming pared 4 bases from V and 7 bases from J, leaving 10 bases between. The table lists this clonotype with many counts. Time point defined: newly diagnosed GD, antithyroid drugs for less than 3 months. PBMC-extracted RNA yielded the TCR library. This same sample was also taken into another study, of T cells in Graves' hyperthyroidism and ophthalmopathy. That work states: In patients aged 18 to 65, hyperthyroidism was newly diagnosed, with duration under 2 months. Ophthalmopathy cases were set apart from stable hyperthyroidism by a 13 V-J model.

The clonotype was recovered from a woman aged 30 to 39 with Graves disease. This chain links TRBV11-2 with TRBJ2-5, with TRBD1 as a possible D gene (6 bases). The sequencing here drew on peripheral blood mononuclear cells (PBMCs), taken at new diagnosis, from a patient treated with antithyroid drugs. The CDR3 sequence: CASSSLRGTQYF. Written as DNA, the CDR3 is TGTGCCAGCAGCTCTCTCAGGGGGACCCAGTACTTC.